Listed here are 26 T cell receptor beta chains from one sample, sequenced in a study of vaccination effects on CD4 cells after COVID-19. No antigens are known for them. Using immunoSEQ multiplex PCR, the repertoire was profiled, and TCRdb retains in-frame clones only, with some absent. The sample includes under 65,000 clones, roughly 80% seen only once; the top ten take 2% to 2.5%. Expansion of antigen-specific CD4+ T cells with viral peptide pools was carried out by the ViraFEST assay before sequencing. Cells that had been cultured for 10 days were the source of isolated CD4+ T cells. Sequenced here: CD4+ T cells from PBMCs cultured with HCoV-229E spike peptides, sampled before COVID-19 vaccination. The source is a human donor who received a COVID-19 vaccine.

This clone was counted a single time. The chain carries TRBV19 and TRBJ2-5; either TRBD1 or TRBD2 may supply D (7 bases each). CDR1 LNHDA and CDR2 SQIVND come from the germline V gene (reference sequence). Trimming removed 6 bases from V and 2 bases from J, with 19 bases in between. The CDR3 contains 16 residues. The CDR3 DNA reads TGTGCCAGTAGCCCCATGGGCAGGGGGGGTCAAGAGACCCAGTACTTC. Protein: CASSPMGRGGQETQYF.

V usage is TRBV7-2 and J usage is TRBJ1-1; TRBD1 might be the D (5 bases). Germline-derived CDR1 and CDR2 are SGHTA and FQGNSA. Between the trimmed V and J ends, which lost 5 bases and 0 bases, there was a span of 13 bases. The CDR3 is made up of 15 amino acids. The chain's CDR3 is CASSPGPIMNTEAFF. Here the CDR3 DNA reads TGTGCCAGCAGCCCGGGACCTATAATGAACACTGAAGCTTTCTTT.

The chain uses TRBV7-8 and TRBJ2-7; 8 bases fit TRBD2. The CDR3 contains 16 residues. Germline V lookup: CDR1 SGHVS, CDR2 FQNEAQ. The J segment lost 4 bases and the V segment lost 0 bases, leaving 8 bases of the junction unmatched. The CDR3 spells CASSLALSGDKYEQYV. CDR3 DNA sequence: TGTGCCAGCAGCTTAGCGCTTAGCGGGGATAAATACGAGCAGTACGTC.

CDR3 nucleotides: TGCGCCAGCAGCTTGGACGGACAGAACTACAATGAGCAGTTCTTC. Protein product: CASSLDGQNYNEQFF. The rearrangement joins TRBV5-1 to TRBJ2-1; tentatively, D is TRBD1 (6 bases). The CDR3 is made up of 15 amino acids. The germline CDR1 and CDR2 sequences are SGHRS and YFSETQ. V was trimmed by 0 bases and J by 3 bases, leaving 10 bases between them.

The V call is TRBV6-6, the J call TRBJ2-1; D might be TRBD2 (6 bases). Per germline, CDR1 MNHNY and CDR2 SVGAGI (reference sequence). The length of the CDR3 is 13 residues. Trimming pared 0 bases from V and 8 bases from J, leaving 8 bases between. The DNA for the CDR3 is TGTGCCAGCAGTTACTCGACGGGGGATGAGCAGTTCTTC. Its translation: CASSYSTGDEQFF.

This sequence joins TRBV24-1 and TRBJ2-2; 11 nucleotides align to TRBD2. V trimming: 4 bases; J trimming: 5 bases; junction bases outside the gene matches: 11. Germline V CDR1 and CDR2: KGHDR, SFDVKD. The CDR3 runs 18 residues. CDR3 in amino acids: CATSDPWRTSGGTGELFF. CDR3 nucleotides: TGTGCCACCAGTGACCCGTGGCGAACTAGCGGGGGTACCGGGGAGCTGTTTTTT.

J is TRBJ1-2 and V is TRBV19; D gene ambiguous. CDR3 length: 14 amino acids. Germline values: CDR1 LNHDA, CDR2 SQIVND (reference sequence). V dropped 5 bases and J dropped 2 bases, with 12 bases sitting between them. The CDR3 nucleotides are TGTGCCAGTAGTCGGGAGATCGGGAACTATGGCTACACCTTC. Protein sequence: CASSREIGNYGYTF.

The gene calls are TRBV4-1 and TRBJ1-2; no clear D. CDR3 length equals 16 residues. V lost 3 bases to trimming and J lost 1 base, with 15 bases between them. CDR1 MGHRA and CDR2 YSYEKL come from the germline V gene. The CDR3 DNA reads as TGCGCCAGCAGCCACCCCAGGTATTCGGGTAACTATGGCTACACCTTC. It is translated as CASSHPRYSGNYGYTF.

This chain joins TRBV25-1 and TRBJ1-1, with a tentative D call TRBD1 (5 bases). The CDR3 spans 14 residues. V was clipped by 8 bases and J by 2 bases, with 15 bases between them. Looked up from germline, CDR1 is MGHDK and CDR2 is SYGVNS. The CDR3 DNA sequence: TGTGCCAGCGGCCCACCCGGGGCCAACACTGAAGCTTTCTTT. This translates into CASGPPGANTEAFF.

V gene TRBV19 combines with J gene TRBJ1-2, with a possible D match to TRBD1 (6 bases). Germline-derived CDR1 and CDR2 are LNHDA and SQIVND (reference sequence). This CDR3 spans 14 amino acids. Trimming removed 1 base at V and 4 bases at J, with 10 bases between. This chain's CDR3 is CASSIGEGGYGYTF. The CDR3 region has the DNA TGTGCCAGTAGTATAGGAGAAGGGGGCTATGGCTACACCTTC.

The sample holds a few counts of this clone. The V gene is TRBV18, the J gene TRBJ1-6; TRBD1 matches at 8 bases. Per germline, CDR1 KGHSH and CDR2 LQKENI. Trimming removed 4 bases from V and 10 bases from J; junction bases left unmatched: 6. The CDR3 sequence is 14 residues long. The CDR3 loop is CASSQGQGGSPLHF. Written as DNA, the CDR3 is TGTGCCAGCTCACAAGGACAGGGAGGATCACCCCTCCACTTT. Drawing the rest from reference TRBV18 and TRBJ1-6, the complete variable domain is NAGVMQNPRHLVRRRGQEARLRCSPMKGHSHVYWYRQLPEEGLKFMVYLQKENIIDESGMPKERFSAEFPKEGPSILRIQQVVRGDSAAYFCASSQGQGGSPLHFGNGTRLTVT.

The chain employs TRBV4-1 and TRBJ2-2, with TRBD1 identical over 9 bases. The CDR3 contains 16 residues. V dropped 6 bases and J dropped 6; count of bases not matched to a gene: 11. In germline, CDR1 is MGHRA, CDR2 YSYEKL. CDR3 coding DNA: TGCGCCAGCAGTCGTACCCCGGGACAGGGCGCCGGGGAGCTGTTTTTT. Encoded protein: CASSRTPGQGAGELFF.

The genes are TRBV5-1 and TRBJ2-5; no clear D gene. The V end lost 1 base, the J end lost 4 bases, and 8 bases lay between the germline ends. There are 13 residues in the CDR3. The germline CDR1 and CDR2 sequences are SGHRS and YFSETQ. The CDR3 sequence is CASSLTIGETQYF. The CDR3 nucleotides are TGCGCCAGCAGCTTGACGATCGGAGAGACCCAGTACTTC.

The J gene is TRBJ1-4, the V gene TRBV7-3; D may be TRBD1 (5 bases). This CDR3 contains 16 residues. CDR1 and CDR2 (germline): SGHTA, FQGTGA. The V gene lost 1 base and the J gene lost 0 bases, with 9 bases spanning the gap. CDR3 DNA: TGTGCCAGCAGCTTAATTCGGGGGGCAACTAATGAAAAACTGTTTTTT. It translates to CASSLIRGATNEKLFF.

This chain uses TRBV6-6 with TRBJ1-2, with TRBD1 matching over 8 bases. With V trimmed by 5 bases and J by 5 bases, 10 bases remained unmatched. This CDR3 has 15 residues. In germline, CDR1 is MNHNY, CDR2 SVGAGI (reference sequence). In DNA form, the CDR3 reads TGTGCCAGCAGTAACGTCGACAGGGGTTCATATGGCTACACCTTC. As protein: CASSNVDRGSYGYTF.

The rearrangement links TRBV6-5 to TRBJ2-7, with TRBD1 identical over 9 bases. J gave up 1 base and V 5 bases, and 6 bases lay outside the gene matches. The CDR3 loop spans 15 amino acids. Germline V CDR1 and CDR2: MNHEY, SVGAGI. CDR3 DNA sequence: TGTGCCAGCAGTCCCGGGACAGGGATTTCCTACGAGCAGTACGTC. This gives the protein CASSPGTGISYEQYV.

This clone was seen only a few times. The chain joins TRBV10-1 to TRBJ2-7, with D unresolved. CDR1 and CDR2 from the germline V gene are WNHNN and SYGVQD (reference sequence). The CDR3 is made up of 8 amino acids. Trimming removed 11 bases at V and 4 bases at J, with 3 bases between. The CDR3 loop reads CAGYEQYV. The CDR3 DNA reads TGCGCCGGGTACGAGCAGTACGTC.

CDR3 region: CASSESFSGNTIYF. The CDR3 coding sequence is TGTGCCAGCAGTGAGTCCTTTTCTGGAAACACCATATATTTT. The chain joins TRBV2 to TRBJ1-3; D not certain. The CDR3 is 14 amino acids. CDR1 SNHLY and CDR2 FYNNEI come from the germline V gene. V shed 3 bases and J shed 1 base, with 7 bases lying between them.

The V and J genes are TRBV30 and TRBJ2-3; the D gene is possibly TRBD2 (5 bases). Germline CDR1 reads GTSNPN; CDR2 reads SVGIG (reference sequence). Trimming left V 0 bases short and J 4 bases short, with 14 bases between. The CDR3 runs 15 residues. The CDR3 spells CAWSVIGNSPDTQYF. The CDR3 DNA sequence: TGTGCCTGGAGTGTAATCGGGAATAGTCCAGATACGCAGTATTTT.

On this clone itself: One end of the junction fails to match germline, which may point to a read error. J is TRBJ2-5 and V is TRBV23-1; 13 bases map to TRBD2. TRBV23-1 counts as an open reading frame of uncertain function. The CDR3 has 14 residues. CDR3: CASSHSGLAGASNF. The CDR3 nucleotides read TGCGCCAGCAGTCATTCCGGACTAGCGGGGGCCTCTAACTTC.

V usage is TRBV29-1 and J usage is TRBJ1-6, with TRBD1 matching over 9 bases. Germline loops: CDR1 SQVTM, CDR2 ANQGSEA. The V gene end was trimmed by 7 bases and the J gene end by 9 bases; junction bases not matched to a gene: 10. This CDR3 is 14 amino acids long. Here the CDR3 reads CSAQFTGGSSPLHF. The CDR3 DNA follows: TGCAGCGCCCAGTTCACAGGGGGCTCTTCACCCCTCCACTTT.

V usage is TRBV5-1 and J usage is TRBJ2-5; 10 nucleotides line up with TRBD2. Germline-derived CDR1 and CDR2 are SGHRS and YFSETQ. The CDR3 spans 17 residues. V was pared by 4 bases and J by 5 bases, with 14 bases of the junction left unmatched. The CDR3 DNA reads TGCGCCAGCAGCCGCGCCGGGAGCGGGGGGGTTTTGGAGACCCAGTACTTC. It encodes CASSRAGSGGVLETQYF.

The V and J genes are TRBV6-2 or TRBV6-3 and TRBJ2-3; 8 nucleotides align to TRBD2. The CDR3 runs to 18 residues. Germline-derived CDR1 and CDR2 are MNHEY and SVGEGT. J gave up 2 bases and V 2 bases, and 12 bases lay outside the gene matches. CDR3 sequence: CASSYGSARGDYTDTQYF. CDR3 in DNA: TGTGCCAGCAGTTACGGATCGGCGCGGGGGGACTACACAGATACGCAGTATTTT.

The rearrangement uses TRBV6-5 and TRBJ1-1, with D maybe TRBD1 (6 bases). The CDR3 length is 13 residues. Germline lookup yields CDR1 MNHEY and CDR2 SVGAGI. V gave up 7 bases and J gave up 4 bases, with 13 bases separating them. The CDR3 DNA sequence: TGTGCCAGCATTCGCGGAGGGGGCACTGAAGCTTTCTTT. Translation gives CASIRGGGTEAFF.

The genes are TRBV5-1 and TRBJ2-5, with D unresolved. The V gene lost 4 bases and the J gene lost 5 bases, with 18 bases spanning the gap. The CDR3 length is 15 residues. In germline, CDR1 is SGHRS, CDR2 YFSETQ. This CDR3 is CASSPAWAAKETQYF. The DNA for the CDR3 is TGCGCCAGCAGCCCGGCTTGGGCGGCGAAGGAGACCCAGTACTTC.

V gene TRBV5-1 combines with J gene TRBJ1-1; a weak D match, TRBD1 (6 bases). This CDR3 spans 14 amino acids. Per the germline V gene, CDR1 is SGHRS and CDR2 is YFSETQ. Trimming left V 4 bases short and J 1 base short, with 11 bases between. CDR3 protein: CASSTLTGNTEAFF. CDR3 in DNA: TGCGCCAGCAGCACACTGACAGGGAACACTGAAGCTTTCTTT. Variable domain in full (rest from reference TRBV5-1 and TRBJ1-1): KAGVTQTPRYLIKTRGQQVTLSCSPISGHRSVSWYQQTPGQGLQFLFEYFSETQRNKGNFPGRFSGRQFSNSRSEMNVSTLELGDSALYLCASSTLTGNTEAFFGQGTRLTVV.